A selection of T cell receptor beta chains follows, all from one sample in a study of T cells and copy number aberrations in small-cell lung cancer. Sequencing used immunoSEQ multiplex PCR; TCRdb keeps in-frame clones, though not all of them. The sample includes 950 to 1,500 clones, 65% to 85% of them seen just once. Sequenced input: tumor tissue. These receptors were taken from a man in his sixties with small cell lung cancer. CDR3s include the opening cysteine and the closing phenylalanine or tryptophan. The order of the fields is V gene, J gene, clone size, D gene, CDR3 protein, CDR3 DNA. A D gene is named only where the DNA matches it firmly. A row's size may be missing; if present it is once, few, many or a size class.

TRBV15	TRBJ1-1	NA	TRBD1	CATSRDRNRDRGRNTEAFF	TGTGCCACCAGCAGAGATAGGAACCGGGACAGGGGAAGGAACACTGAAGCTTTCTTT
TRBV6-5	TRBJ1-6	NA	NA	CASSYSTGFRGSPLHF	TGTGCCAGCAGTTACTCGACGGGATTCAGGGGATCACCCCTCCACTTT
TRBV6-1	TRBJ2-7	once	NA	CASGKSYEQYF	TGTGCCAGCGGGAAATCCTACGAGCAGTACTTC
TRBV6-6	TRBJ2-5	NA	NA	CASTGRSGETQYF	TGTGCCAGCACAGGCCGGTCCGGGGAGACCCAGTACTTC
TRBV11-2	TRBJ2-1	NA	NA	CASSLKQGQFF	TGTGCCAGCAGCCTTAAGCAAGGGCAGTTCTTC
TRBV19	TRBJ1-6	NA	TRBD1	CASTAGGAHSPLHF	TGTGCCAGCACCGCAGGGGGCGCGCATTCACCCCTCCACTTT
TRBV23-1	TRBJ2-1	once	NA	CASSHPWGISSYNEQFF	TGCGCCAGCAGTCACCCCTGGGGAATTAGCTCCTACAATGAGCAGTTCTTC
TRBV7-8	TRBJ2-1	NA	NA	CASSFRPSDYNEQFF	TGTGCCAGCAGCTTCCGGCCTAGCGATTACAATGAGCAGTTCTTC
TRBV28	TRBJ2-6	NA	NA	CASSAPHLTQSRANVLTF	TGTGCCAGCAGTGCCCCACACTTGACACAAAGTCGGGCCAACGTCCTGACTTTC
TRBV9	TRBJ2-7	NA	TRBD2	CASSVAAGGQYEQYF	TGTGCCAGCAGCGTAGCGGCGGGAGGTCAATACGAGCAGTACTTC
TRBV9	TRBJ2-3	once	NA	CASSDPGSTDTQYF	TGTGCCAGCAGCGATCCCGGCAGCACAGATACGCAGTATTTT
TRBV7-8	TRBJ1-5	NA	NA	CASSLNQGRFLNQPQHF	TGTGCCAGCAGCTTAAATCAGGGCCGCTTTCTTAATCAGCCCCAGCATTTT
TRBV5-4	TRBJ1-4	few	TRBD1	CASSANRGLDEKLFF	TGTGCCAGCAGCGCCAACAGGGGATTGGATGAAAAACTGTTTTTT
TRBV27	TRBJ2-5	NA	NA	CASSFRSTLGTQYF	TGTGCCAGCAGTTTCCGGAGTACCCTAGGGACCCAGTACTTC
TRBV11-3	TRBJ1-4	NA	NA	CASSLTSGDEKLFF	TGTGCCAGCAGCTTAACTAGTGGCGATGAAAAACTGTTTTTT
TRBV7-2	TRBJ1-4	NA	NA	CASSLDGGKLFF	TGTGCCAGCAGCTTAGATGGAGGGAAACTGTTTTTT